This T cell receptor beta chain was captured in a study of CD8+ T cells in alopecia areata. Sequencing templates came from extracted RNA that was reverse transcribed into cDNA. The method was immunoSEQ multiplex PCR; TCRdb's version includes in-frame clones alone and lacks a portion of them. Of 200,000 to 250,000 clones in the sample, 50% to 70% are singletons; the top ten hold roughly 1.5%. This CDR3 has 14 residues. The germline gives CDR1 GTSNPN, CDR2 SVGIG (reference sequence). With 3 bases removed from V and 4 bases from J, the gap between germline ends came to 12 bases. The sample's treatment: oral pan-JAK inhibitor, 5-10 mg twice daily.

V and J are TRBV30 and TRBJ2-2; D may be TRBD2 (5 bases). The specimen was CD4+ T cells sorted from blood, collected at week 4, from a patient treated with tofacitinib. This TCR came from a human donor with alopecia areata. CDR3 region: CAWRRTAGTGELFF. The DNA for the CDR3 is TGTGCCTGGAGACGGACTGCTGGCACCGGGGAGCTGTTTTTT.